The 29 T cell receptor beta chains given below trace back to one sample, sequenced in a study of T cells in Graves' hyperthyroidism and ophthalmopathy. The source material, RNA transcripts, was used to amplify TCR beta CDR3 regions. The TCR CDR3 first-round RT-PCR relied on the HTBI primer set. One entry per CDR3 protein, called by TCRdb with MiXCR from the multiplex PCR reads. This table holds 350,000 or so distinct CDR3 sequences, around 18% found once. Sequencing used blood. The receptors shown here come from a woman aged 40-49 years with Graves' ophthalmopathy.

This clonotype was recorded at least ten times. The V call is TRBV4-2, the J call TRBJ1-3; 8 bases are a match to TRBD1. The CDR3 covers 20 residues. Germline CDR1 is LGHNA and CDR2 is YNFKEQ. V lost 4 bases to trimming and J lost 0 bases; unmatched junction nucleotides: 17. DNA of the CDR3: TGTGCCAGCAGCCTAAAAGCCGGGACAGGTTTATCCGACTCTGGAAACACCATATATTTT. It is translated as CASSLKAGTGLSDSGNTIYF.

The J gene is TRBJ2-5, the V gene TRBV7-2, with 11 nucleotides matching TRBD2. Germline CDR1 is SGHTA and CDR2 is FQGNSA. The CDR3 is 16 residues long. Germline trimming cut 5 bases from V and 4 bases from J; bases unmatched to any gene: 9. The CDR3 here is CASSLRRLAGPETQYF. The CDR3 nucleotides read TGTGCCAGCAGCCTACGGAGACTAGCGGGACCAGAGACCCAGTACTTC. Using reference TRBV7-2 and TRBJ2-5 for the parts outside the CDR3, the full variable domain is GAGVSQSPSNKVTEKGKDVELRCDPISGHTALYWYRQSLGQGLEFLIYFQGNSAPDKSGLPSDRFSAERTGGSVSTLTIQRTQQEDSAVYLCASSLRRLAGPETQYFGPGTRLLVL.

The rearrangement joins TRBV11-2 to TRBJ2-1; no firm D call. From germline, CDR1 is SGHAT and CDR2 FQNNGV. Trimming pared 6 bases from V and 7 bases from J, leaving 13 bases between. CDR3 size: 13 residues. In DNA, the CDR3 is TGTGCCAGCAGATCCGGAGAAGGGAATGAGCAGTTCTTC. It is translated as CASRSGEGNEQFF.

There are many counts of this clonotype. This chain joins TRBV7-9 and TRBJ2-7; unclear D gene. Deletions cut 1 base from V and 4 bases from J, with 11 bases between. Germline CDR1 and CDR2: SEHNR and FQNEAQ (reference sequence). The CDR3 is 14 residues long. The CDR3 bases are TGTGCCAGCAGCTTAGGCTACGGGCAGTACGAGCAGTACTTC. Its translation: CASSLGYGQYEQYF.

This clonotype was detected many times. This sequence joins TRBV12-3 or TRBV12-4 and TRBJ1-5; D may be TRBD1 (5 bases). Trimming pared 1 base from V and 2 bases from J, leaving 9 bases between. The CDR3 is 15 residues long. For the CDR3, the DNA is TGTGCCAGCAGTTTAGAGGGGATGGGCAATCAGCCCCAGCATTTT. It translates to CASSLEGMGNQPQHF.

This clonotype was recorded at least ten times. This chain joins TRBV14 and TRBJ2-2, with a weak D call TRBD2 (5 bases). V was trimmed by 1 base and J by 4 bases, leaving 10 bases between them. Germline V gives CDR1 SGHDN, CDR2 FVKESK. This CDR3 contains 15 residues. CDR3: CASSQVSGSTGELFF. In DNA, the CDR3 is TGTGCCAGCAGCCAAGTAAGCGGAAGCACCGGGGAGCTGTTTTTT.

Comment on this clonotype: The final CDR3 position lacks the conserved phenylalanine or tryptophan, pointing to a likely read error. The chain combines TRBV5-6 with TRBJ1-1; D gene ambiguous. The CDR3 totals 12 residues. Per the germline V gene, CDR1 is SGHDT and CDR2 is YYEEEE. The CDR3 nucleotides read TGTACCAGCAGCCCGGGGAACACTGAAGCTTTCCTT. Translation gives CTSSPGNTEAFL.

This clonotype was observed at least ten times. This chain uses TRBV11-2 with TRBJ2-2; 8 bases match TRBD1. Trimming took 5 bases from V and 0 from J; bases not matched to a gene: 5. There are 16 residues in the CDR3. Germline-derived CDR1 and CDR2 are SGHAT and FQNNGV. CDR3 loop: CASSLQGASNTGELFF. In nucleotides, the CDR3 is TGTGCCAGCAGCCTTCAGGGGGCATCGAACACCGGGGAGCTGTTTTTT.

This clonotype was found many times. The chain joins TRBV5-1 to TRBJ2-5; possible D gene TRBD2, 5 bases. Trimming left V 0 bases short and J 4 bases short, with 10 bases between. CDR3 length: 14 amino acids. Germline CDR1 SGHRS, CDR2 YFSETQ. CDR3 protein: CASSLALRVETQYF. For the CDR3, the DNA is TGCGCCAGCAGCTTGGCCCTGCGGGTAGAGACCCAGTACTTC.

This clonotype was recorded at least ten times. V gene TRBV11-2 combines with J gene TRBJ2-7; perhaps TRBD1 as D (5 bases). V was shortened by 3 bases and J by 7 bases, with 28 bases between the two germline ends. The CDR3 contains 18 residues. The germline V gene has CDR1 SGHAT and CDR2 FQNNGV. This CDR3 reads CASSFVGGKRQLIREQYF. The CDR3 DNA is TGTGCCAGCAGCTTCGTTGGCGGTAAGAGACAGCTGATTCGGGAGCAGTACTTC.

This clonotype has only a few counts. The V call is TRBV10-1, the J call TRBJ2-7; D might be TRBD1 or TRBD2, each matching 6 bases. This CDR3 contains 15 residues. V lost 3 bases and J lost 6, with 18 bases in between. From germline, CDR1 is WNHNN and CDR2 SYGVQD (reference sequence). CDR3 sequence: CASSDGGRDSSEQYF. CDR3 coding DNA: TGCGCCAGCAGTGACGGGGGCCGCGACTCGAGCGAGCAGTACTTC.

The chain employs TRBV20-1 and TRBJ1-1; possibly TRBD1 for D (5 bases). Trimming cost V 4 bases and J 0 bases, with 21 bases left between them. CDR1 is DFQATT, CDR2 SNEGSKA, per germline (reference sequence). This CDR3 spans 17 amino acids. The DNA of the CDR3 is TGCAGTGCTACTCCGTACAGACAGCAAAGTTTGAACACTGAAGCTTTCTTT. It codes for CSATPYRQQSLNTEAFF.

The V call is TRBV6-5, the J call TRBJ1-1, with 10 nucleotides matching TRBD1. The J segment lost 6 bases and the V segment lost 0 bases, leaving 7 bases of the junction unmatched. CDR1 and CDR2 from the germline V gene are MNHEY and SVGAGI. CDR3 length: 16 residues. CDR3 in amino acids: CASSYSWGQGRSEAFF. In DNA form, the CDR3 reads TGTGCCAGCAGTTACTCGTGGGGACAGGGGAGGTCTGAAGCTTTCTTT.

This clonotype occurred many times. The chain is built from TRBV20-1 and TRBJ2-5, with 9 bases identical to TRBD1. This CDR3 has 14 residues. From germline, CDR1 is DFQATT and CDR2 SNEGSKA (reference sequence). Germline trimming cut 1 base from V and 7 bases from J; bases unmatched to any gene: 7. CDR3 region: CSARVNRGQRTQYF. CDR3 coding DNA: TGCAGTGCTAGAGTCAACAGGGGGCAGCGGACCCAGTACTTC.

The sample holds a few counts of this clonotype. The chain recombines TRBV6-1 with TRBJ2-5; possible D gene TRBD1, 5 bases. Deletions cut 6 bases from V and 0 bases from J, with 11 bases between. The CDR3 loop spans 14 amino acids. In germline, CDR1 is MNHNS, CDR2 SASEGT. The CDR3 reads CASRSRTNQETQYF. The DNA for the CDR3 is TGTGCCAGCAGAAGTCGGACAAACCAAGAGACCCAGTACTTC.

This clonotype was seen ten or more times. The CDR3 here is CASRKPGLAGVNTGELFF. The CDR3 DNA is TGTGCCAGTAGAAAACCGGGACTAGCGGGAGTTAACACCGGGGAGCTGTTTTTT. The genes are TRBV19 and TRBJ2-2; 14 nucleotides match TRBD2. The J segment lost 2 bases and the V segment lost 6 bases, leaving 8 bases of the junction unmatched. The germline V gene has CDR1 LNHDA and CDR2 SQIVND (reference sequence). CDR3 length: 18 residues.

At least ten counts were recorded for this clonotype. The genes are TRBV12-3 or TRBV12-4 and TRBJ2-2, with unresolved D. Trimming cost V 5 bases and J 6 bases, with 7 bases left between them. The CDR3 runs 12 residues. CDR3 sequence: CASSLDAGELFF. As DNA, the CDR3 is TGTGCCAGCAGTCTAGACGCCGGGGAGCTGTTTTTT.

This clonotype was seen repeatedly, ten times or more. This chain's CDR3 is CASNVGQGSGYTF. The CDR3 nucleotides read TGTGCCAGCAACGTTGGACAGGGTAGTGGCTACACCTTC. This chain links TRBV28 with TRBJ1-2; 8 nucleotides agree with TRBD1. Trimming at V came to 7 bases and at J to 7 bases, leaving 8 bases not matched to a gene. The CDR3 loop spans 13 amino acids. Germline values: CDR1 MDHEN, CDR2 SYDVKM.

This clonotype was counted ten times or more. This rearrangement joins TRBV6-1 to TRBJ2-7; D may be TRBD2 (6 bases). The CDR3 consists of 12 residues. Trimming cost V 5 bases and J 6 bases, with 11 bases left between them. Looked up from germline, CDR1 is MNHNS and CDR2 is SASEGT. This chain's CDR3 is CASSPRLGEQYF. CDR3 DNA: TGTGCCAGCAGTCCGCGACTAGGCGAGCAGTACTTC.

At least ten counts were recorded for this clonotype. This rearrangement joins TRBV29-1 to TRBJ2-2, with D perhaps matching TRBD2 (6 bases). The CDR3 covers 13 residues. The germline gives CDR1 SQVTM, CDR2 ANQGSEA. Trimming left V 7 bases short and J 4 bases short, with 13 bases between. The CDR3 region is CSARGLGTGELFF. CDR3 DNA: TGCAGCGCTCGGGGACTCGGCACCGGGGAGCTGTTTTTT.

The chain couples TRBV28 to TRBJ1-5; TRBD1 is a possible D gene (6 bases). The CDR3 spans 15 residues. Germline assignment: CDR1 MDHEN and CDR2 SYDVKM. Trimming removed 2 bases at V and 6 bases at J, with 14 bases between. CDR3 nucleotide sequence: TGTGCCAGCAGTTTACGGTCAGGGGTCGGTCAGCCCCAGCATTTT. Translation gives CASSLRSGVGQPQHF.

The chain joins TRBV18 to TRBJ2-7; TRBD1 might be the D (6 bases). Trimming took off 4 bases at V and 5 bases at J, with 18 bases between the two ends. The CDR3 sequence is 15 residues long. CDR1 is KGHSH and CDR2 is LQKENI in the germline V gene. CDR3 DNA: TGTGCCAGCTCACAGAGAACGACAGGTGGGGACGAGCAGTACTTC. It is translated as CASSQRTTGGDEQYF.

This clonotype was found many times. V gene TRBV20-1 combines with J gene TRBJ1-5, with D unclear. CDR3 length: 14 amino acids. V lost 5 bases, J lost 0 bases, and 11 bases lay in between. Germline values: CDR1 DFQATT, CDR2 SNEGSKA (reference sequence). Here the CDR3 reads CSAPNGDSNQPQHF. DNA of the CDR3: TGCAGTGCTCCCAACGGGGATAGCAATCAGCCCCAGCATTTT.

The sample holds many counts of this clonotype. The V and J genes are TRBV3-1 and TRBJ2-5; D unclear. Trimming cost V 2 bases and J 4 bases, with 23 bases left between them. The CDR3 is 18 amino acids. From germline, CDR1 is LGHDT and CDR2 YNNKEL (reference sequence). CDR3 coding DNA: TGTGCCAGCAGCCAAAGGTCTCCGACTTGGGCGCTTCGAGAGACCCAGTACTTC. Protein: CASSQRSPTWALRETQYF.

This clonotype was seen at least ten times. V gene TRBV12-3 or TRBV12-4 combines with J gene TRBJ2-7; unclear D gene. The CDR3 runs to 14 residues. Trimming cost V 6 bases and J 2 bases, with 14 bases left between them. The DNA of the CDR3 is TGTGCCAGCAGCCGTTCTAGGTCTCCCTACGAGCAGTACTTC. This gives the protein CASSRSRSPYEQYF.

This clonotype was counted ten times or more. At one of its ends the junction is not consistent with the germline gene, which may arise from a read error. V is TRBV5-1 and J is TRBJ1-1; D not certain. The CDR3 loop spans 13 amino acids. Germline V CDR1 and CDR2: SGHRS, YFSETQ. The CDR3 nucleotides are TGCGCCAGCAGATTGGTAGGGAACACTGAAGCTTTCTTT. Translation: CASRLVGNTEAFF.

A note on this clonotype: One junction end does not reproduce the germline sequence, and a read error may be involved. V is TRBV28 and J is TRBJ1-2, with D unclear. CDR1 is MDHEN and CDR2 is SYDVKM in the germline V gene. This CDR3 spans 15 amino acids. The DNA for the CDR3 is TGTGCCAGCAGTTTATCGGTAGGGTTGGCTTCTACTCCCTCCTTC. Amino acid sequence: CASSLSVGLASTPSF.

CDR3 residues: CASSQYFRSSGNTIYF. CDR3 nucleotides: TGTGCCAGCAGCCAATACTTCAGGTCGTCTGGAAACACCATATATTTT. The chain uses TRBV3-1 and TRBJ1-3; D ambiguous. The CDR3 loop spans 16 amino acids. The V gene lost 2 bases and the J gene lost 1 base, with 12 bases spanning the gap. CDR1 is LGHDT and CDR2 is YNNKEL in the germline V gene (reference sequence).

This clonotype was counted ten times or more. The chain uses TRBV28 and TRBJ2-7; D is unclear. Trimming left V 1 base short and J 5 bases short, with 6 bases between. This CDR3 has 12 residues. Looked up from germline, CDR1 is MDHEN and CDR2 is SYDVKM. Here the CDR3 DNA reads TGTGCCAGCAGTTTATTAAGGAACGAGCAGTACTTC. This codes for CASSLLRNEQYF.